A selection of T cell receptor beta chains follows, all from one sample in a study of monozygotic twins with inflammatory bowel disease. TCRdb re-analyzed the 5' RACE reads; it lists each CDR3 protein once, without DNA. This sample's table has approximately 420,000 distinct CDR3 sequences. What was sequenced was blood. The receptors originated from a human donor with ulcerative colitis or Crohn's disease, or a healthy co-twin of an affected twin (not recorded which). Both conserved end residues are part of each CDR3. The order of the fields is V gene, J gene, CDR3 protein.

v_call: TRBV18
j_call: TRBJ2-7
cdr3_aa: CASSPRTGEDEQYF

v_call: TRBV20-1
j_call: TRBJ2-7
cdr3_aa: CSARDPGQGDEQYF

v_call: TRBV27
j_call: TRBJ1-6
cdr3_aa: CASSMILSSYNSPLHF

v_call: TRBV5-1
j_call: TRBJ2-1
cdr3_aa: CASSTRGPYNEQFF

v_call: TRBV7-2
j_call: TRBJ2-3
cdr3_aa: CASSLVAGGFSGDTQYF

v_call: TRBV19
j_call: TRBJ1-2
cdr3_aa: CASSIGRTGWGQRPNYGYTF

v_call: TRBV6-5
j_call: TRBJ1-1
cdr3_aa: CASSYDAGLNTEAFF

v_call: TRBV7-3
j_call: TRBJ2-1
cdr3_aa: CASSSGTSGRSEQFF

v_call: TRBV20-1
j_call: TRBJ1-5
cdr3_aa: CSARDPLGPGNQPQHF

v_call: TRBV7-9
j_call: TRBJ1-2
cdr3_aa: CASSLGPALRADGYTF

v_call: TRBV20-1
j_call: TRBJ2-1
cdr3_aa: CSARLVNSYNEQFF

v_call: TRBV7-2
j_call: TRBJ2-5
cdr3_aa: CASSMMQRGTSGTQYF

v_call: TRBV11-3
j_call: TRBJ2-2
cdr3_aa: CASSSTGGTGELFF

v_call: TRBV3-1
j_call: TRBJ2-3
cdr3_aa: CASSLSEGPDTQYF

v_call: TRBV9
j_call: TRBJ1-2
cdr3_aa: CASSAAFGTGGNGYTF

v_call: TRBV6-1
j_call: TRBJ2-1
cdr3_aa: CASSPPSGSSSYNEQFF

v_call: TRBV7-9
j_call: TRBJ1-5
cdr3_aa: CASSPRGGYNQPQHF

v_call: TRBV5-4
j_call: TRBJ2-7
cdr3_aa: CASSLGIDRPYEQYF

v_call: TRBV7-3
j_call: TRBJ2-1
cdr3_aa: CASSRSVLENEQFF

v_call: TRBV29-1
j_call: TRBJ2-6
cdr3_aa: CSVLVGGANVLTF

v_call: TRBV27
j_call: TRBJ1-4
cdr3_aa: CASRDRGPPNEKLFF

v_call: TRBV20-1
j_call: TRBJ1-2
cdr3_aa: CSARDPGRSTHGYTF

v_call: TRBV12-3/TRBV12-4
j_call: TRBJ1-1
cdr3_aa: CASSLVPKNTEAFF

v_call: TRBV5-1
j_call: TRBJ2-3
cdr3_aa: CASSLVGTGGTDTQYF

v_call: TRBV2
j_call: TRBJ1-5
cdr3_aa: CASRQGTDQPQHF

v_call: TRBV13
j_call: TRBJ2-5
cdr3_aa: CASSYRTGTVETQYF

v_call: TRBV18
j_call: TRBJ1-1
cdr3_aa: CASSLGDREEAFF

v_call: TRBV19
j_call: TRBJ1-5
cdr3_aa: CASSIAGGQGVYQPQHF

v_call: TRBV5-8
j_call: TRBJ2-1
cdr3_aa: CASTLPSPSYNEQFF

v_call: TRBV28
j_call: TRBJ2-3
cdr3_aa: CASTPSGRTTDTQYF

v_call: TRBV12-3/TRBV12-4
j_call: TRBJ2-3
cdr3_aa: CASSFETGVADTQYF

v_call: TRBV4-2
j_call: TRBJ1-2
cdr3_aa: CASSPPPGQGSYGYTF

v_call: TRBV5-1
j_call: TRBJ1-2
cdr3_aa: CASSLGTHGGYTF

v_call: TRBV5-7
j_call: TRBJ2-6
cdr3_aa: CASSWKRTAPSPGANVLTF

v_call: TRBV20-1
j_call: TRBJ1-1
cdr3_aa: CSARDPGIGEAFF

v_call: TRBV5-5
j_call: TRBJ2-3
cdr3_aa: CASSSHSSLAGVTDTQYF

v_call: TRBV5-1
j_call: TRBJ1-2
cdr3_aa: CASSLTGPTNYGYTF

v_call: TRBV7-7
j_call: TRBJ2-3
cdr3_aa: CASSQTGSTDTQYF

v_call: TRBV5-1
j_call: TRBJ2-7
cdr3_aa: CASSLEGDHEQYF

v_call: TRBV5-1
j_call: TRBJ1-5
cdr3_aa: CASSLGTGNQPQHF

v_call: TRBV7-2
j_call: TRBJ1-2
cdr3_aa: CASSLVGQGVNGYTF

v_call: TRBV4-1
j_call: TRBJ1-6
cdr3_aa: CASSPAARGVDNSPLHF

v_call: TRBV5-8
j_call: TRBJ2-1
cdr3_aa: CASSLGLAGLSSYNEQFF

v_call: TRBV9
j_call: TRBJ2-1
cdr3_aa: CASSPWSGGTEQFF

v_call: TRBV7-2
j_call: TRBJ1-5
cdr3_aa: CASSPREDGNQPQHF

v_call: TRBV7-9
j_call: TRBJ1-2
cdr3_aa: CASSLLAFDYGYTF

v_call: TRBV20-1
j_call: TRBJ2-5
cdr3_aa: CSARGGANHQETQYF

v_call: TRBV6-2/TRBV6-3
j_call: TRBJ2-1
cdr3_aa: CASSRTSGPYNEQFF

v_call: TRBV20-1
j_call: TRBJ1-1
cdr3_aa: CSARRQGGSTEAFF

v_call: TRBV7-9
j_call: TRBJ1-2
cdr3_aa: CATRSQSDYGYTF

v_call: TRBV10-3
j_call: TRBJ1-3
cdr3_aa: CAIRESSGNTIYF

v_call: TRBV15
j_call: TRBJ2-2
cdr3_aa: CATSRDRGTGELFF

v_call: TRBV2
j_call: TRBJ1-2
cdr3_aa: CASSGALGNYGYTF

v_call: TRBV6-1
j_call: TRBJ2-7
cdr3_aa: CASRTATGVPYEQYF

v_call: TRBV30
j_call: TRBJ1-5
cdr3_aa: CAWSVRGGINQPQHF

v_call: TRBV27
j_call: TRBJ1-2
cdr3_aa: CASSFSGHYTF